The 29 T cell receptor beta chains below all came from one sample that was sequenced in a study of regulatory T cells in long-lasting Graves disease. As to time point: persistent/refractory GD, antithyroid drugs over 5 years with positive TRAb. PBMC-derived RNA was used for the TCR library. The authors built TCR beta libraries using iRepertoire HTBI primers and Arm-PCR of CDR3 regions. TCRdb recomputed calls from the multiplex PCR reads with MiXCR, one row per CDR3 protein. In the table there are roughly 470,000 distinct CDR3 sequences, less than 25% of which are singletons. Source: peripheral blood mononuclear cells (PBMCs), taken when the disease was refractory, from a patient treated with antithyroid drugs. Every receptor here comes from a female donor with Graves disease.

The V gene is TRBV19, the J gene TRBJ2-2, with TRBD2 matching 10 bases. V lost 5 bases to trimming and J lost 4 bases; unmatched junction nucleotides: 4. This CDR3 spans 15 amino acids. Per germline, CDR1 LNHDA and CDR2 SQIVND (reference sequence). The CDR3: CASSFSGRPTGELFF. The DNA for the CDR3 is TGTGCCAGTAGTTTTAGCGGGAGGCCCACCGGGGAGCTGTTTTTT.

This clonotype was seen only a few times. The chain is built from TRBV28 and TRBJ1-1; weak D call: TRBD1 (6 bases). The CDR3 runs 12 residues. From germline, CDR1 is MDHEN and CDR2 SYDVKM. Trimming pared 6 bases from V and 8 bases from J, leaving 13 bases between. CDR3: CASRTGGPEAFF. The CDR3 nucleotides read TGTGCCAGCAGGACAGGCGGTCCAGAAGCTTTCTTT.

This clonotype was counted at least ten times. The chain has TRBV25-1 and TRBJ1-1, with D unclear. Germline CDR1 MGHDK, CDR2 SYGVNS. Deletions cut 0 bases from V and 1 base from J, with 9 bases between. The CDR3 sequence is 15 residues long. The CDR3 sequence is CASSEYTGRNTEAFF. CDR3 in DNA: TGTGCCAGCAGTGAATATACTGGGAGGAACACTGAAGCTTTCTTT.

This clonotype was observed at least ten times. The chain has TRBV6-1 and TRBJ1-2, with 8 bases aligning to TRBD1. The CDR3 is 14 amino acids. The V and J ends lost 6 bases and 6 bases, in that order; junction bases with no gene match: 9. CDR1 and CDR2 from the germline V gene are MNHNS and SASEGT. The CDR3: CASRMARGLNGYTF. DNA for the CDR3: TGTGCCAGCAGGATGGCCAGGGGGCTGAATGGCTACACCTTC.

The chain couples TRBV11-2 to TRBJ2-7, with D hard to call. V lost 7 bases, J lost 6 bases, and 22 bases lay in between. The CDR3 covers 15 residues. The V gene's germline CDR1 is SGHAT and CDR2 FQNNGV. The CDR3, as DNA: TGTGCCAGCACTCTATCAGCGAGTGAGTTTCGCGAGCAGTACTTC. It is translated as CASTLSASEFREQYF.

The chain is built from TRBV20-1 and TRBJ1-1; no reliable D call. Deletions cut 5 bases from V and 3 bases from J, with 16 bases between. CDR3 length: 14 amino acids. Germline V gives CDR1 DFQATT, CDR2 SNEGSKA (reference sequence). In DNA, the CDR3 is TGCAGTGCTTTGGAAGAGGACGGAGACACTGAAGCTTTCTTT. It yields the protein CSALEEDGDTEAFF.

The J gene is TRBJ2-3, the V gene TRBV6-5; D gene uncertain. Germline V gene sequence: CDR1 MNHEY, CDR2 SVGAGI. The CDR3 is 13 amino acids. The V end lost 3 bases, the J end lost 2 bases, and 6 bases lay between the germline ends. For the CDR3, the DNA is TGTGCCAGCAGTTATGCTCTCACAGATACGCAGTATTTT. It is translated as CASSYALTDTQYF.

This clonotype has ten or more counts. The chain employs TRBV11-2 and TRBJ2-4; TRBD2 agrees at 8 bases. The germline V gene encodes CDR1 SGHAT and CDR2 FQNNGV. The CDR3 is 15 amino acids. V lost 1 base and J lost 9; bases outside the gene matches: 8. The CDR3 here is CASSLVSGGPGIQYF. CDR3 in DNA: TGTGCCAGCAGCTTAGTGTCGGGAGGGCCGGGCATTCAGTACTTC.

This clonotype was detected many times. V gene TRBV6-2 or TRBV6-3 combines with J gene TRBJ2-7; TRBD1 agrees at 11 bases. This CDR3 contains 15 residues. The V and J ends lost 5 bases and 3 bases, in that order; junction bases with no gene match: 6. Germline V gene data show CDR1 as MNHEY and CDR2 as SVGEGT. The CDR3 spells CASSGGTGGGYEQYF. The CDR3 region has the DNA TGTGCCAGCAGTGGTGGGACAGGGGGGGGCTACGAGCAGTACTTC.

DNA of the CDR3: TGTGCCAGCAGCCCTGAAACAGGGTTAGGAAACACCATATATTTT. Translation gives CASSPETGLGNTIYF. The V call is TRBV4-2, the J call TRBJ1-3; possibly TRBD1 for D (6 bases). The germline V and J ends were trimmed by 4 bases and 4 bases, with 14 bases remaining between them. Germline V lookup: CDR1 LGHNA, CDR2 YNFKEQ. The CDR3 extends over 15 amino acids.

A few counts support this clonotype. This rearrangement joins TRBV28 to TRBJ2-1; no clear D. Germline values: CDR1 MDHEN, CDR2 SYDVKM. V lost 4 bases to trimming and J lost 0 bases, with 13 bases between them. The CDR3 totals 16 residues. CDR3 loop: CASSSPSGFSYNEQFF. The CDR3 DNA reads as TGTGCCAGCAGTTCCCCCTCGGGCTTCTCCTACAATGAGCAGTTCTTC. The variable domain in full, with the rest retrieved from reference TRBV28 and TRBJ2-1, is DVKVTQSSRYLVKRTGEKVFLECVQDMDHENMFWYRQDPGLGLRLIYFSYDVKMKEKGDIPEGYSVSREKKERFSLILESASTNQTSMYLCASSSPSGFSYNEQFFGPGTRLTVL.

This clonotype was detected many times. V is TRBV7-2 and J is TRBJ2-5; D is ambiguous. The CDR3 has 13 residues. Germline CDR1 SGHTA, CDR2 FQGNSA. Trimming removed 1 base at V and 5 bases at J, with 8 bases between. The CDR3 nucleotides read TGTGCCAGCAGCTTAGGGGGTTGGGAGACCCAGTACTTC. Amino acids: CASSLGGWETQYF.

This clonotype showed up many times. This chain joins TRBV6-1 and TRBJ2-7, with TRBD1 identical over 7 bases. CDR1 and CDR2 from the germline V gene are MNHNS and SASEGT. This CDR3 has 13 amino acids. The V gene end was trimmed by 8 bases and the J gene end by 0 bases; junction bases not matched to a gene: 4. Written as DNA, the CDR3 is TGTGCCAGCCTCGGGGACAGCTCCTACGAGCAGTACTTC. Translating gives CASLGDSSYEQYF.

The V gene is TRBV24-1, the J gene TRBJ2-1; a weak D match, TRBD1 (5 bases). Trimming cost V 4 bases and J 2 bases, with 17 bases left between them. The CDR3 spans 17 residues. Germline V CDR1 and CDR2: KGHDR, SFDVKD. The DNA for the CDR3 is TGTGCCACCAGTGACACCCCAGCAGGGTGGGCCTACAATGAGCAGTTCTTC. Translating gives CATSDTPAGWAYNEQFF.

This clonotype appeared a few times. The genes are TRBV15 and TRBJ1-1; TRBD1 agrees at 9 bases. The CDR3 contains 13 residues. J gave up 7 bases and V 5 bases, and 5 bases lay outside the gene matches. From germline, CDR1 is LNHNV and CDR2 YYDKDF (reference sequence). CDR3 protein: CATSARQGGEAFF. In nucleotides, the CDR3 is TGTGCCACCAGCGCCCGACAGGGGGGTGAAGCTTTCTTT. Together with reference TRBV15 and TRBJ1-1, the CDR3 gives the full variable domain: DAMVIQNPRYQVTQFGKPVTLSCSQTLNHNVMYWYQQKSSQAPKLLFHYYDKDFNNEADTPDNFQSRRPNTSFCFLDIRSPGLGDTAMYLCATSARQGGEAFFGQGTRLTVV.

The V call is TRBV30, the J call TRBJ1-1, with D unresolved. This CDR3 contains 13 residues. CDR1 GTSNPN and CDR2 SVGIG come from the germline V gene (reference sequence). Trimming left V 4 bases short and J 3 bases short, with 12 bases between. The CDR3 loop reads CAWTSGRDTEAFF. For the CDR3, the DNA is TGTGCCTGGACCTCAGGTAGGGACACTGAAGCTTTCTTT.

The chain links TRBV29-1 to TRBJ2-3, with TRBD2 identical over 15 bases. The CDR3 is 16 amino acids. V was clipped by 6 bases and J by 2 bases; unmatched bases: 6. Germline lookup yields CDR1 SQVTM and CDR2 ANQGSEA. The CDR3 spells CSVQGLAGGATDTQYF. CDR3 in DNA: TGCAGCGTACAGGGACTAGCGGGAGGTGCCACAGATACGCAGTATTTT.

The table lists this clonotype with many counts. This chain joins TRBV6-5 and TRBJ1-2; possibly TRBD1 for D (6 bases). CDR1 is MNHEY and CDR2 is SVGAGI in the germline V gene. V was clipped by 0 bases and J by 8 bases, with 13 bases between them. The CDR3 consists of 14 residues. The CDR3 region has the DNA TGTGCCAGCAGTTACTCCGTGGACAGACCCGGCTACACCTTC. This translates into CASSYSVDRPGYTF.

The chain joins TRBV7-9 to TRBJ2-7; D is undetermined. The V gene lost 5 bases and the J gene lost 3 bases, with 11 bases spanning the gap. The CDR3 runs 13 residues. Germline CDR1 reads SEHNR; CDR2 reads FQNEAQ (reference sequence). The CDR3 sequence: CASSQPADYEQYF. As DNA, the CDR3 is TGTGCCAGCAGCCAACCGGCTGACTACGAGCAGTACTTC.

The rearrangement joins TRBV6-1 to TRBJ2-1; 10 bases match TRBD2. With 7 bases clipped from V and 4 bases from J, the junction kept 10 bases outside the gene matches. Germline CDR1 reads MNHNS; CDR2 reads SASEGT. CDR3 length: 16 amino acids. The CDR3 nucleotides read TGTGCCAGCAAAACAGCGGGAGGGCCGAAATACAATGAGCAGTTCTTC. Protein product: CASKTAGGPKYNEQFF.

This clonotype was counted at least ten times. The chain uses TRBV27 and TRBJ2-7; 7 positions match TRBD2. The CDR3 extends over 14 amino acids. Trimming cost V 3 bases and J 4 bases; bases outside gene matches: 6. Per germline, CDR1 MNHEY and CDR2 SMNVEV (reference sequence). The CDR3 is CASSFASGVYEQYF. The CDR3 bases are TGTGCCAGCAGTTTCGCTAGCGGTGTTTACGAGCAGTACTTC.

This clonotype showed up just a few times. Here the CDR3 DNA reads TGCGCCAGCAGCCAAGATTTAGGGGGCACTGAAGCTTTCTTT. Its translation: CASSQDLGGTEAFF. This chain connects TRBV4-1 to TRBJ1-1, with TRBD1 as a possible D gene (6 bases). Looked up from germline, CDR1 is MGHRA and CDR2 is YSYEKL. This CDR3 comprises 14 residues. Trimming shortened V by 0 bases and J by 4 bases, and 9 bases separated the two germline ends.

The chain joins TRBV10-3 to TRBJ2-3; possibly TRBD1 for D (6 bases). Germline V gene sequence: CDR1 ENHRY, CDR2 SYGVKD. The CDR3 extends over 15 amino acids. V was pared by 2 bases and J by 4 bases, with 13 bases between. As DNA, the CDR3 is TGTGCCATCAGTGAGCCAAACAGGGTTGCAGATACGCAGTATTTT. This gives the protein CAISEPNRVADTQYF.

The table lists this clonotype with a few counts. The chain links TRBV4-2 to TRBJ1-1, with a tentative D call TRBD1 (5 bases). The CDR3 is 16 amino acids. V was shortened by 1 base and J by 4 bases, with 16 bases between the two germline ends. Germline-derived CDR1 and CDR2 are LGHNA and YNFKEQ. CDR3 sequence reads: CASSQGQRTFGTEAFF. The CDR3 DNA follows: TGTGCCAGCAGCCAAGGACAGAGAACTTTCGGCACTGAAGCTTTCTTT.

As to this clonotype: This may be a read error, as it is one base from a much larger clone. The rearrangement uses TRBV5-1 and TRBJ1-2; the match to TRBD1 covers 10 bases. V was clipped by 3 bases and J by 7 bases; unmatched bases: 9. The CDR3 is made up of 15 amino acids. CDR1 is SGHRS and CDR2 is YFSETQ in the germline V gene. The CDR3 loop reads CASSSGQGTPPGYTF. The DNA of the CDR3 is TGCGCCAGCAGCTCGGGACAGGGGACTCCCCCTGGCTACACCTTC.

This clonotype was detected ten times or more. V gene TRBV28 combines with J gene TRBJ2-1; TRBD2 aligns across 8 bases. V trimming: 0 bases; J trimming: 0 bases; junction bases outside the gene matches: 4. Germline values: CDR1 MDHEN, CDR2 SYDVKM. The CDR3 is made up of 17 amino acids. The CDR3 DNA is TGTGCCAGCAGTTTATGGGCCCTAGCGGGCTCCTACAATGAGCAGTTCTTC. Translating it yields CASSLWALAGSYNEQFF.

The V gene is TRBV5-6, the J gene TRBJ2-7; tentatively, D is TRBD1 or TRBD2 (5 bases each). The CDR3 covers 14 residues. V was pared by 0 bases and J by 6 bases, with 13 bases between. Germline values: CDR1 SGHDT, CDR2 YYEEEE. DNA of the CDR3: TGTGCCAGCAGCTTGGATGCAGGGCGGGCCGAGCAGTACTTC. Its protein is CASSLDAGRAEQYF. The full variable domain, with the rest looked up from reference TRBV5-6 and TRBJ2-7, is DAGVTQSPTHLIKTRGQQVTLRCSPKSGHDTVSWYQQALGQGPQFIFQYYEEEERQRGNFPDRFSGHQFPNYSSELNVNALLLGDSALYLCASSLDAGRAEQYFGPGTRLTVT.

This clonotype occurred many times. The V gene is TRBV6-1, the J gene TRBJ1-1, with D tentatively TRBD1 (5 bases). Trimming stripped 6 bases from V and 2 bases from J, with 10 bases between. The CDR3 runs 13 residues. In germline, CDR1 is MNHNS, CDR2 SASEGT. The chain's CDR3 is CASRGLSNTEAFF. The CDR3 DNA follows: TGTGCCAGCAGGGGACTGAGTAACACTGAAGCTTTCTTT.

This clonotype has ten or more counts. The V and J genes are TRBV2 and TRBJ2-7, with 9 bases lining up with TRBD1. Germline CDR1 SNHLY, CDR2 FYNNEI. This CDR3 contains 11 residues. The CDR3 is CVDRGAYEQYF. The CDR3 region has the DNA TGTGTCGACAGGGGGGCCTACGAGCAGTACTTC.